Sequencing of this T cell receptor (beta chain) was carried out in a study of cytomegalovirus exposure and HLA in healthy donors. The CDR3 has 15 amino acids. Germline-derived CDR1 and CDR2 are GTSNPN and SVGIG (reference sequence). J gave up 1 base and V 1 base, and 4 bases lay outside the gene matches. PCR used 60 Vbeta primers and 13 Jbeta primers. The assay was immunoSEQ multiplex PCR, and TCRdb's table has in-frame clones only and misses some. The table lists more than 80,000 clones, about 85% of them singletons, with 1% to 1.5% in the top ten. The specimen sequenced was PBMCs. The clonotype comes from a girl under 10 years old in good health and CMV-seropositive. This chain joins TRBV30 and TRBJ2-3; TRBD2 agrees at 8 bases. CDR3: CAWSGHGGGTDTQYF. CDR3 DNA sequence: TGTGCCTGGAGTGGACACGGGGGGGGCACAGATACGCAGTATTTT.